This TCR beta chain emerged from a study of tumor and adjacent non-tumor tissue in lung cancer. Study-level background: Patients comprised about a dozen adenocarcinoma, a couple of squamous cell carcinoma and 1 small cell lung cancer. Study-level results: TCR diversity was significantly greater in tumor than normal lung tissue.

In the case of this clonotype: Its cognate antigen is unknown.

Germline loops: CDR1 SEHNR, CDR2 FQNEAQ (reference sequence). Trimming at V came to 6 bases and at J to 0 bases, leaving 4 bases not matched to a gene. CDR3 size: 15 residues. A modified ARM-PCR protocol with three rounds of nested PCR amplified TCRbeta. One entry per CDR3 protein, called by TCRdb with MiXCR from the multiplex PCR reads. The table lists around 200,000 distinct CDR3 sequences, about 76% of them singletons. No cell sorting was done before RNA was extracted from the tissue. Sequencing was done on a sample of lung tumor tissue. The receptor's source is a man aged 55 to 70 with non-small cell lung cancer. The V call is TRBV7-9, the J call TRBJ2-2; 7 bases map to TRBD2. The CDR3 region has the DNA TGTGCCAGCAGACCGGGACTAACGAACACCGGGGAGCTGTTTTTT. This encodes CASRPGLTNTGELFF. Together with reference TRBV7-9 and TRBJ2-2, the CDR3 gives the full variable domain: DTGVSQNPRHKITKRGQNVTFRCDPISEHNRLYWYRQTLGQGPEFLTYFQNEAQLEKSRLLSDRFSAERPKGSFSTLEIQRTEQGDSAMYLCASRPGLTNTGELFFGEGSRLTVL.